These 28 T cell receptor beta chains were all obtained from the same sample, sequenced in a study of cytomegalovirus exposure and HLA in healthy donors. PCR used 60 Vbeta primers and 13 Jbeta primers. Assay: immunoSEQ multiplex PCR; the TCRdb copy retains only in-frame clones and omits some. The table has about 270,000 clones, 70% to 90% seen once. Sequencing was carried out using PBMCs. Receptors originate from a man aged 40-49 years in good health and CMV-seropositive.

As for this clone: The sample carries other DNA sequences with the same CDR3. The V call is TRBV7-3, the J call TRBJ2-1; D gene uncertain. CDR3 size: 14 residues. Germline V gene data show CDR1 as SGHTA and CDR2 as FQGTGA. The germline V and J ends were trimmed by 0 bases and 2 bases, with 5 bases remaining between them. CDR3 amino acids: CASSLTSTYNEQFF. For the CDR3, the DNA is TGTGCCAGCAGCTTAACGTCTACCTACAATGAGCAGTTCTTC.

The chain combines TRBV2 with TRBJ2-7, with 9 bases aligning to TRBD2. CDR1 and CDR2 from the germline V gene are SNHLY and FYNNEI. The V and J ends lost 7 bases and 5 bases, in that order; junction bases with no gene match: 12. The length of the CDR3 is 15 residues. Written as DNA, the CDR3 is TGTGCCAGCACTAGGGGTAGCGGGAGATCTAACGAGCAGTACTTC. Protein: CASTRGSGRSNEQYF.

The rearrangement links TRBV21-1 to TRBJ1-1; the table calls TRBD1, which could not be checked here. TRBV21-1 corresponds to a pseudogene. The length of the CDR3 is 16 residues. CDR3 DNA sequence: TGTGCCAGCAGCAAAGCGCTGGGGACATCGAACACTGAAGCTTTCTTT. Its protein product is CASSKALGTSNTEAFF.

The chain has TRBV6-1 and TRBJ2-3; 9 nucleotides align to TRBD1. The V gene end was trimmed by 4 bases and the J gene end by 1 base; junction bases not matched to a gene: 6. There are 16 residues in the CDR3. Per the germline V gene, CDR1 is MNHNS and CDR2 is SASEGT. The CDR3 bases are TGTGCCAGCAGTGCGCACAGGGGGCTGGGCACAGATACGCAGTATTTT. Translation: CASSAHRGLGTDTQYF.

The V and J genes are TRBV15 and TRBJ2-1; 12 nucleotides agree with TRBD2. Germline V gene sequence: CDR1 LNHNV, CDR2 YYDKDF (reference sequence). V was pared by 0 bases and J by 6 bases, with 3 bases of the junction left unmatched. The CDR3 extends over 16 amino acids. The DNA of the CDR3 is TGTGCCACCAGCAGAGACACGGGACTAGCGGGCAATGAGCAGTTCTTC. Protein sequence: CATSRDTGLAGNEQFF. Complete variable domain (other parts from reference TRBV15 and TRBJ2-1): DAMVIQNPRYQVTQFGKPVTLSCSQTLNHNVMYWYQQKSSQAPKLLFHYYDKDFNNEADTPDNFQSRRPNTSFCFLDIRSPGLGDTAMYLCATSRDTGLAGNEQFFGPGTRLTVL.

CDR3 amino acids: CASSLGRADEQFF. Here the CDR3 DNA reads TGTGCCAGCAGTTTGGGGAGGGCCGATGAGCAGTTCTTC. V usage is TRBV28 and J usage is TRBJ2-1; TRBD2 aligns across 7 bases. There are 13 residues in the CDR3. V was pared by 3 bases and J by 8 bases, with 4 bases of the junction left unmatched. Germline lookup yields CDR1 MDHEN and CDR2 SYDVKM. The whole variable domain, remainder taken from reference TRBV28 and TRBJ2-1, is DVKVTQSSRYLVKRTGEKVFLECVQDMDHENMFWYRQDPGLGLRLIYFSYDVKMKEKGDIPEGYSVSREKKERFSLILESASTNQTSMYLCASSLGRADEQFFGPGTRLTVL.

This clone turned up a few times. The rearrangement joins TRBV5-5 to TRBJ2-1; TRBD1 agrees at 7 bases. Unmatched junction bases numbered 3, after V lost 3 bases and J lost 0 bases. This CDR3 has 15 residues. Per germline, CDR1 SGHKS and CDR2 YYEKEE (reference sequence). CDR3 in DNA: TGTGCCAGCAGCTCGACAGGGCCCTCCTACAATGAGCAGTTCTTC. Translated: CASSSTGPSYNEQFF.

The chain has TRBV19 and TRBJ2-2; 9 nucleotides line up with TRBD1. Per the germline V gene, CDR1 is LNHDA and CDR2 is SQIVND (reference sequence). V lost 6 bases, J lost 1 base, and 0 bases stayed unmatched. CDR3 length: 14 residues. The CDR3, as DNA: TGTGCCAGTAGGGGACAGGGGAACACCGGGGAGCTGTTTTTT. As protein: CASRGQGNTGELFF.

The CDR3 DNA reads TGTGCCAGCAGCGAGGTACCGGGACAGGGACCAGATACGCAGTATTTT. Amino acids: CASSEVPGQGPDTQYF. V and J are TRBV5-4 and TRBJ2-3, with 9 bases fitting TRBD1. The CDR3 has 16 residues. V gave up 4 bases and J gave up 4 bases; unmatched junction bases: 10. CDR1 and CDR2 from the germline V gene are SGHNT and YYREEE (reference sequence).

CDR3 nucleotides: TGTGCCAGCGGGGGACAGGGGCGAGGGAATGAGCAGTTCTTC. Its protein is CASGGQGRGNEQFF. The chain uses TRBV27 and TRBJ2-1, with 10 bases fitting TRBD1. This CDR3 spans 14 amino acids. The germline CDR1 and CDR2 sequences are MNHEY and SMNVEV (reference sequence). V was pared by 8 bases and J by 7 bases, with 8 bases of the junction left unmatched.

The rearrangement joins TRBV6-4 to TRBJ1-2; D is perhaps TRBD1 (6 bases). There are 17 residues in the CDR3. V dropped 0 bases and J dropped 5 bases, with 19 bases sitting between them. Germline CDR1 reads MRHNA; CDR2 reads SNTAGT. The CDR3 coding sequence is TGTGCCAGCAGTGACTCCCGGACAGACCTTTGGGGTTATGGCTACACCTTC. It is translated as CASSDSRTDLWGYGYTF.

The rearrangement uses TRBV25-1 and TRBJ1-4, with 8 bases aligning to TRBD1. This CDR3 spans 15 amino acids. V lost 5 bases, J lost 5 bases, and 7 bases stayed unmatched. From germline, CDR1 is MGHDK and CDR2 SYGVNS. CDR3 residues: CASSPWGTGNEKLFF. The DNA for the CDR3 is TGTGCCAGCAGTCCCTGGGGGACAGGCAATGAAAAACTGTTTTTT.

The chain carries TRBV28 and TRBJ1-2; D unresolved. V was clipped by 5 bases and J by 1 base, with 8 bases between them. The CDR3 length is 13 residues. CDR1 and CDR2 (germline): MDHEN, SYDVKM. The CDR3 region has the DNA TGTGCCAGCAGTGAGATCGGTAACTATGGCTACACCTTC. Its protein is CASSEIGNYGYTF.

V is TRBV28 and J is TRBJ1-2, with D unclear. CDR1 is MDHEN, CDR2 SYDVKM, per germline. This CDR3 region has 12 residues. The V and J ends lost 3 bases and 8 bases respectively, with 10 bases between them. CDR3 in DNA: TGTGCCAGCAGTTTCTCAGAATCGGGCTACACCTTC. This encodes CASSFSESGYTF.

The chain has TRBV4-3 and TRBJ2-2; TRBD2 is a possible D gene (6 bases). In germline, CDR1 is LGHNA, CDR2 YSLEER. The CDR3 runs 16 residues. Trimming removed 0 bases from V and 1 base from J, with 9 bases in between. The CDR3 region is CASSQELAWNTGELFF. The CDR3 region has the DNA TGCGCCAGCAGCCAAGAACTAGCCTGGAACACCGGGGAGCTGTTTTTT.

The CDR3 region is CASSPPLAGEQYF. CDR3 nucleotides: TGCGCCAGCAGCCCACCACTAGCGGGTGAGCAGTACTTC. V and J are TRBV5-1 and TRBJ2-7; 9 positions agree with TRBD2. Per the germline V gene, CDR1 is SGHRS and CDR2 is YFSETQ. CDR3 length: 13 residues. V shed 4 bases, J shed 7 bases, and the junction held 6 bases outside the gene matches. Complete variable domain (other parts from reference TRBV5-1 and TRBJ2-7): KAGVTQTPRYLIKTRGQQVTLSCSPISGHRSVSWYQQTPGQGLQFLFEYFSETQRNKGNFPGRFSGRQFSNSRSEMNVSTLELGDSALYLCASSPPLAGEQYFGPGTRLTVT.

This clone was observed a single time. This chain joins TRBV5-1 and TRBJ2-7; possibly TRBD2 for D (6 bases). Trimming removed 0 bases from V and 1 base from J, with 11 bases in between. CDR3 size: 15 residues. Germline CDR1 reads SGHRS; CDR2 reads YFSETQ. This chain's CDR3 is CASSLDGRPSYEQYF. CDR3 DNA sequence: TGCGCCAGCAGCTTGGACGGGAGACCGTCCTACGAGCAGTACTTC.

This clone was observed once. CDR3 nucleotide sequence: TGTGCCAGCAGCCGGGGACTAGCGGGAGGTAGAGAGCAGTTCTTC. Translation: CASSRGLAGGREQFF. The chain has TRBV14 and TRBJ2-1; TRBD2 agrees at 15 bases. This CDR3 contains 15 residues. With V trimmed by 4 bases and J by 10 bases, 5 bases remained unmatched. CDR1 and CDR2 (germline): SGHDN, FVKESK.

The chain is built from TRBV30 and TRBJ1-1; D might be TRBD1 (6 bases). Germline V gene data show CDR1 as GTSNPN and CDR2 as SVGIG (reference sequence). The CDR3 length is 13 residues. Trimming removed 4 bases from V and 0 bases from J, with 9 bases in between. The CDR3 is CAWIGGMNTEAFF. In nucleotides, the CDR3 is TGTGCCTGGATAGGGGGAATGAACACTGAAGCTTTCTTT. Combining the CDR3 with reference TRBV30 and TRBJ1-1 gives the whole variable domain SQTIHQWPATLVQPVGSPLSLECTVEGTSNPNLYWYRQAAGRGLQLLFYSVGIGQISSEVPQNLSASRPQDRQFILSSKKLLLSDSGFYLCAWIGGMNTEAFFGQGTRLTVV.

V usage is TRBV6-5 and J usage is TRBJ2-3, with 11 bases identical to TRBD2. The CDR3 is 15 residues long. With V trimmed by 8 bases and J by 5 bases, 9 bases remained unmatched. Germline-derived CDR1 and CDR2 are MNHEY and SVGAGI. The CDR3 loop is CASGLAGGGGDTQYF. The CDR3 nucleotides are TGTGCCAGCGGGTTAGCGGGAGGGGGGGGAGATACGCAGTATTTT.

The gene calls are TRBV6-4 and TRBJ2-3; tentatively, D is TRBD2 (6 bases). Deletions cut 6 bases from V and 6 bases from J, with 19 bases between. The CDR3 spans 15 residues. Per germline, CDR1 MRHNA and CDR2 SNTAGT. CDR3 coding DNA: TGTGCCAGCAGCCAACGGGTGGGAGGTGCGGATACGCAGTATTTT. Protein product: CASSQRVGGADTQYF.

With respect to this clone: This sample also contains other DNA sequences that code for the same CDR3. This chain joins TRBV5-6 and TRBJ1-1, with unresolved D. V was shortened by 5 bases and J by 5 bases, with 16 bases between the two germline ends. CDR1 is SGHDT and CDR2 is YYEEEE in the germline V gene. This CDR3 spans 14 amino acids. This chain's CDR3 is CASSRFGRKTEAFF. The DNA for the CDR3 is TGTGCCAGCAGTCGCTTTGGCCGAAAAACTGAAGCTTTCTTT.

V gene TRBV15 combines with J gene TRBJ2-3; 12 bases agree with TRBD1. The CDR3 totals 19 residues. V lost 3 bases to trimming and J lost 3 bases; unmatched junction nucleotides: 13. Germline V gene sequence: CDR1 LNHNV, CDR2 YYDKDF (reference sequence). CDR3 residues: CATSRGTGGRAASTDTQYF. The CDR3 region has the DNA TGTGCCACCAGCAGGGGGACAGGGGGCCGGGCAGCTTCGACAGATACGCAGTATTTT.

The chain recombines TRBV18 with TRBJ1-2; TRBD1 agrees at 8 bases. Germline trimming cut 1 base from V and 8 bases from J; bases unmatched to any gene: 12. Germline-derived CDR1 and CDR2 are KGHSH and LQKENI. This CDR3 has 16 residues. The CDR3 DNA reads TGTGCCAGCTCACCACAGGGAGGACAGGGATTTAGCGGCTACACCTTC. The encoded protein is CASSPQGGQGFSGYTF.

This clone came up once. This chain joins TRBV19 and TRBJ2-5, with D possibly TRBD2 on 6 matching bases. The CDR3 contains 15 residues. In germline, CDR1 is LNHDA, CDR2 SQIVND (reference sequence). Trimming cost V 3 bases and J 5 bases, with 16 bases left between them. The DNA for the CDR3 is TGTGCCAGTAGTATGGGGGGATTCCCGGGGGAGACCCAGTACTTC. Translating gives CASSMGGFPGETQYF.

V gene TRBV7-2 combines with J gene TRBJ1-3; D is possibly TRBD1 (5 bases). V shed 4 bases and J shed 0 bases, with 10 bases lying between them. The CDR3 extends over 15 amino acids. Germline V CDR1 and CDR2: SGHTA, FQGNSA. CDR3 DNA: TGTGCCAGCAGCTATACGACAGCCTCTGGAAACACCATATATTTT. Protein product: CASSYTTASGNTIYF.

This sequence joins TRBV6-5 and TRBJ2-7, with a possible D match to TRBD1 (6 bases). Trimming stripped 2 bases from V and 1 base from J, with 9 bases between. Germline V gene data show CDR1 as MNHEY and CDR2 as SVGAGI. There are 14 residues in the CDR3. The CDR3 loop reads CASSYRTGSYEQYF. CDR3 nucleotide sequence: TGTGCCAGCAGTTACAGAACAGGGTCCTACGAGCAGTACTTC.

The gene calls are TRBV27 and TRBJ2-7; 11 nucleotides agree with TRBD2. Germline V gene lookup returns CDR1 MNHEY and CDR2 SMNVEV (reference sequence). The CDR3 is 14 residues long. The ends lost 6 bases at V and 4 bases at J; junction bases unmatched: 5. DNA for the CDR3: TGTGCCAGCAGGCTAGCGGGAGGAAATTACGAGCAGTACTTC. Residues: CASRLAGGNYEQYF.